This TCR beta chain was observed in a study of blood T cell repertoires in COVID-19. About the research overall: The United States, Italy and Spain provided the acute and convalescent COVID-19 samples. In each case, the material was cDNA or gDNA derived from T cells, B-cell-depleted T cells, or PBMCs.

Trimming stripped 5 bases from V and 12 bases from J, with 17 bases between. Germline CDR1 is SGHTA and CDR2 is FQGTGA. The CDR3 is 13 residues long. Authors' methods: Amplification from reference gene primers served as the basis for estimated nucleated cell counts. TCRdb's table, derived via immunoSEQ multiplex PCR, lists solely in-frame clones and lacks some. V and J calls and clone size come straight from that table; D and trimming were deduced from the DNA. The repertoire includes about 40,000 clones, approximately 89% of them detected once, and roughly 10% sits in the top ten. Input material: peripheral blood. The TCR originated in a woman in her sixties or seventies with acute or convalescent COVID-19. The chain has TRBV7-3 and TRBJ2-1; the D gene is possibly TRBD2 (5 bases). CDR3 sequence reads: CASSPFVGEAQFF. CDR3 nucleotides: TGTGCCAGCAGCCCCTTCGTGGGAGAAGCGCAGTTCTTC.